This T cell receptor beta chain emerged from a study of blood T cells in healthy people across ages. Germline lookup yields CDR1 MNHEY and CDR2 SVGEGT. V dropped 8 bases and J dropped 3; count of bases not matched to a gene: 12. The CDR3 consists of 15 residues. Through a sample-barcoded 5' primer and a J-beta primer mix, a second PCR was run for about 7 to 12 cycles. TCRdb re-called the 5' RACE reads through MiXCR, storing one row per CDR3 protein. Here the sample spans 700,000 to 1,000,000 distinct CDR3 sequences, 40% to 50% being singletons. The rearrangement joins TRBV6-2 or TRBV6-3 to TRBJ2-7; 8 nucleotides align to TRBD2. Sequences were obtained from blood. This clonotype was obtained from a man aged 60-69 years in good health. The CDR3 DNA sequence: TGTGCCAGCTCCCGTGGGGCGGGGGGTTTCTACGAGCAGTACTTC. Amino acid sequence: CASSRGAGGFYEQYF.